These T cell receptor beta chains were read from a single sample in a study of vaccination effects on CD4 cells after COVID-19. These receptors' targets are unknown. Sequencing was performed with immunoSEQ multiplex PCR; in TCRdb, only in-frame clones are kept and a portion is missing. This table holds under 40,000 clones, about 75% found once. The starting material was CD4+ T cells from PBMCs cultured without peptide, obtained after COVID-19 vaccination. These receptors were taken from a human donor who had a prior SARS-CoV-2 infection. CDR3s include the opening cysteine and the closing phenylalanine or tryptophan. The D gene is left open where the match is weak. For some rows the clone size is stated as once, few or many, or as a class when expanded; others skip it.

clone_size: -; v_call: TRBV6-5; d_call: -; j_call: TRBJ2-3; cdr3_aa: CASRRTTSTDTQYF; cdr3_nt: TGTGCCAGCAGACGGACCACTAGCACAGATACGCAGTATTTT
clone_size: few; v_call: TRBV7-2; d_call: -; j_call: TRBJ2-7; cdr3_aa: CASSYMRQGEQYF; cdr3_nt: TGTGCCAGCAGCTATATGCGTCAGGGCGAGCAGTACTTC
clone_size: -; v_call: TRBV11-3; d_call: -; j_call: TRBJ2-7; cdr3_aa: CASSSWGYEQYF; cdr3_nt: TGTGCCAGCAGCTCCTGGGGGTACGAGCAGTACTTC
clone_size: few; v_call: TRBV14; d_call: TRBD1; j_call: TRBJ1-1; cdr3_aa: CASSPHYGQGNTEAFF; cdr3_nt: TGTGCCAGCAGCCCCCATTACGGACAGGGAAACACTGAAGCTTTCTTT
clone_size: -; v_call: TRBV3-1/TRBV3-2; d_call: TRBD1; j_call: TRBJ2-7; cdr3_aa: CASSRGQGTSFFYEQYF; cdr3_nt: TGTGCCAGCAGCCGGGGACAGGGCACCTCTTTTTTCTACGAGCAGTACTTC
clone_size: -; v_call: TRBV7-9; d_call: TRBD1; j_call: TRBJ2-7; cdr3_aa: CASSRRTGVSYEQYF; cdr3_nt: TGTGCCAGCAGCCGACGGACAGGGGTCTCCTACGAGCAGTACTTC
clone_size: -; v_call: TRBV2; d_call: TRBD1; j_call: TRBJ2-7; cdr3_aa: CASSGDRSSYEQYF; cdr3_nt: TGTGCCAGCAGTGGGGACAGGAGCTCCTACGAGCAGTACTTC
clone_size: few; v_call: TRBV10-1; d_call: -; j_call: TRBJ1-1; cdr3_aa: CASRRQATEAFF; cdr3_nt: TGCGCCAGCAGAAGACAGGCCACTGAAGCTTTCTTT
clone_size: -; v_call: TRBV5-6; d_call: -; j_call: TRBJ2-5; cdr3_aa: CASSFSNQETQYF; cdr3_nt: TGTGCCAGCAGCTTTTCCAACCAAGAGACCCAGTACTTC
clone_size: -; v_call: TRBV4-3; d_call: TRBD2; j_call: TRBJ2-5; cdr3_aa: CASSQEVAGGQQTQYF; cdr3_nt: TGCGCCAGCAGCCAAGAGGTAGCGGGAGGGCAGCAGACCCAGTACTTC
clone_size: few; v_call: TRBV19; d_call: -; j_call: TRBJ1-1; cdr3_aa: CASTGSGETEAFF; cdr3_nt: TGTGCCAGTACCGGGTCCGGGGAGACTGAAGCTTTCTTT
clone_size: -; v_call: TRBV30; d_call: -; j_call: TRBJ1-3; cdr3_aa: CAWSRGTGNTIYF; cdr3_nt: TGTGCCTGGAGTAGAGGGACTGGAAACACCATATATTTT
clone_size: -; v_call: TRBV7-8; d_call: -; j_call: TRBJ2-5; cdr3_aa: CASSLGMGAMVETQYF; cdr3_nt: TGTGCCAGCAGCTTAGGGATGGGGGCGATGGTAGAGACCCAGTACTTC
clone_size: -; v_call: TRBV5-4; d_call: -; j_call: TRBJ2-3; cdr3_aa: CASSPPGGASTDTQYF; cdr3_nt: TGTGCCAGCAGCCCCCCCGGGGGTGCTAGCACAGATACGCAGTATTTT
clone_size: -; v_call: TRBV9; d_call: TRBD2; j_call: TRBJ2-2; cdr3_aa: CASSHPGTSGATRTGELFF; cdr3_nt: TGTGCCAGCAGCCATCCGGGGACTAGCGGGGCAACTAGGACCGGGGAGCTGTTTTTT
clone_size: -; v_call: TRBV7-8; d_call: -; j_call: TRBJ2-7; cdr3_aa: CASGPSPYEQYF; cdr3_nt: TGTGCCAGCGGCCCTAGCCCCTACGAGCAGTACTTC
clone_size: -; v_call: TRBV7-8; d_call: -; j_call: TRBJ2-5; cdr3_aa: CASSPRGQQETQYF; cdr3_nt: TGTGCCAGCAGCCCCCGAGGACAGCAAGAGACCCAGTACTTC
clone_size: -; v_call: TRBV5-1; d_call: TRBD2; j_call: TRBJ2-1; cdr3_aa: CASSLEGLADNEQFF; cdr3_nt: TGCGCCAGCAGCTTGGAAGGACTAGCAGACAATGAGCAGTTCTTC
clone_size: few; v_call: TRBV7-3; d_call: -; j_call: TRBJ2-2; cdr3_aa: CASSLRGGTGELFF; cdr3_nt: TGTGCCAGCAGCTTACGAGGGGGAACCGGGGAGCTGTTTTTT
clone_size: -; v_call: TRBV7-2; d_call: -; j_call: TRBJ2-5; cdr3_aa: CASSANQETQYF; cdr3_nt: TGTGCCAGCAGCGCGAACCAAGAGACCCAGTACTTC
clone_size: -; v_call: TRBV27; d_call: TRBD1; j_call: TRBJ2-5; cdr3_aa: CASRRDRGYETQYF; cdr3_nt: TGTGCCAGCAGACGGGACAGGGGCTATGAGACCCAGTACTTC
clone_size: few; v_call: TRBV19; d_call: -; j_call: TRBJ1-4; cdr3_aa: CASSIGRAHKKLFF; cdr3_nt: TGTGCCAGTAGTATCGGCAGGGCCCACAAAAAACTGTTTTTT
clone_size: -; v_call: TRBV4-1; d_call: -; j_call: TRBJ2-5; cdr3_aa: CASSQGPLKETQYF; cdr3_nt: TGCGCCAGCAGCCAGGGCCCCTTGAAAGAGACCCAGTACTTC
clone_size: few; v_call: TRBV6-5; d_call: -; j_call: TRBJ1-4; cdr3_aa: CASSRAGATNEKLFF; cdr3_nt: TGTGCCAGCAGTCGCGCGGGGGCAACTAATGAAAAACTGTTTTTT
clone_size: once; v_call: TRBV7-9; d_call: TRBD2; j_call: TRBJ2-7; cdr3_aa: CASSARRTSGRGRYEQYF; cdr3_nt: TGTGCCAGCAGCGCAAGGAGGACTAGCGGGAGGGGGAGGTACGAGCAGTACTTC
clone_size: -; v_call: TRBV30; d_call: -; j_call: TRBJ2-4; cdr3_aa: CATAEENIQYF; cdr3_nt: TGTGCCACAGCGGAGGAAAACATTCAGTACTTC
clone_size: few; v_call: TRBV7-2; d_call: -; j_call: TRBJ2-1; cdr3_aa: CASSLAGVSYNEQFF; cdr3_nt: TGTGCCAGCAGCTTAGCGGGAGTATCCTACAATGAGCAGTTCTTC
clone_size: -; v_call: TRBV14; d_call: TRBD2; j_call: TRBJ2-1; cdr3_aa: CASSQGPGGGYYNEQFF; cdr3_nt: TGTGCCAGCAGCCAAGGTCCGGGCGGGGGGTATTACAATGAGCAGTTCTTC
clone_size: -; v_call: TRBV12-3/TRBV12-4; d_call: TRBD1; j_call: TRBJ1-1; cdr3_aa: CASSDQGGTEAFF; cdr3_nt: TGTGCCAGCAGCGACCAGGGGGGCACTGAAGCTTTCTTT
clone_size: -; v_call: TRBV14; d_call: -; j_call: TRBJ1-1; cdr3_aa: CASSQGSVRAEAFF; cdr3_nt: TGTGCCAGCAGCCAAGGATCAGTGCGCGCTGAAGCTTTCTTT
clone_size: -; v_call: TRBV7-8; d_call: -; j_call: TRBJ1-5; cdr3_aa: CASSPGTRNSNQPQHF; cdr3_nt: TGTGCCAGCAGCCCCGGGACACGTAATAGCAATCAGCCCCAGCATTTT
clone_size: once; v_call: TRBV5-4; d_call: TRBD1; j_call: TRBJ2-3; cdr3_aa: CASSRRQGATDTQYF; cdr3_nt: TGTGCCAGCAGCCGGAGACAGGGGGCCACAGATACGCAGTATTTT
clone_size: -; v_call: TRBV5-4; d_call: TRBD1; j_call: TRBJ1-2; cdr3_aa: CASTQLNRGSSYGYTF; cdr3_nt: TGTGCCAGCACCCAACTGAACAGGGGATCTTCCTATGGCTACACCTTC
clone_size: large; v_call: TRBV28; d_call: TRBD2; j_call: TRBJ2-7; cdr3_aa: CASSSAGGAYEQYF; cdr3_nt: TGTGCCAGCAGTTCTGCGGGAGGGGCCTACGAGCAGTACTTC
clone_size: -; v_call: TRBV7-6; d_call: -; j_call: TRBJ1-1; cdr3_aa: CASSLGSYTEAFF; cdr3_nt: TGTGCCAGCAGCTTAGGCAGTTACACTGAAGCTTTCTTT
clone_size: -; v_call: TRBV14; d_call: -; j_call: TRBJ1-3; cdr3_aa: CASSQARGSSGNTIYF; cdr3_nt: TGTGCCAGCAGCCAAGCCCGCGGGAGCTCTGGAAACACCATATATTTT
clone_size: once; v_call: TRBV11-3; d_call: -; j_call: TRBJ2-1; cdr3_aa: CASSSDSGVGEQFF; cdr3_nt: TGTGCCAGCAGCTCAGACTCGGGGGTCGGTGAGCAGTTCTTC
clone_size: -; v_call: TRBV9; d_call: -; j_call: TRBJ1-5; cdr3_aa: CASSPQDSNSNQPQHF; cdr3_nt: TGTGCCAGCAGCCCCCAGGACAGCAATAGCAATCAGCCCCAGCATTTT
clone_size: few; v_call: TRBV5-1; d_call: -; j_call: TRBJ2-7; cdr3_aa: CASSLDTTVIFEQYF; cdr3_nt: TGCGCCAGCAGCTTGGATACGACAGTGATCTTTGAGCAGTACTTC
clone_size: -; v_call: TRBV4-1; d_call: TRBD1; j_call: TRBJ1-2; cdr3_aa: CASSQWDRGSHYGYTF; cdr3_nt: TGCGCCAGCAGCCAGTGGGACAGGGGTTCACACTATGGCTACACCTTC
clone_size: -; v_call: TRBV19; d_call: -; j_call: TRBJ2-1; cdr3_aa: CASMFGGASPSYNEQFF; cdr3_nt: TGTGCCAGTATGTTTGGGGGGGCAAGTCCCTCCTACAATGAGCAGTTCTTC
clone_size: -; v_call: TRBV7-3; d_call: -; j_call: TRBJ2-7; cdr3_aa: CASSYRLGRRGYEQYF; cdr3_nt: TGTGCCAGCAGCTACCGTTTAGGACGGCGAGGGTACGAGCAGTACTTC
clone_size: -; v_call: TRBV6-5; d_call: -; j_call: TRBJ1-4; cdr3_aa: CASSWRDPLEKLFF; cdr3_nt: TGTGCCAGCAGTTGGAGAGACCCTTTGGAAAAACTGTTTTTT
clone_size: -; v_call: TRBV2; d_call: -; j_call: TRBJ1-2; cdr3_aa: CASSEGRGANYGYTF; cdr3_nt: TGTGCCAGCAGTGAAGGTCGTGGGGCTAACTATGGCTACACCTTC
clone_size: few; v_call: TRBV11-2; d_call: -; j_call: TRBJ2-3; cdr3_aa: CASSMTVGDSTDTQYF; cdr3_nt: TGTGCCAGCAGCATGACGGTAGGGGATAGCACAGATACGCAGTATTTT
clone_size: -; v_call: TRBV7-9; d_call: -; j_call: TRBJ2-1; cdr3_aa: CASSLRGGGNEQFF; cdr3_nt: TGTGCCAGCAGCTTAAGGGGAGGGGGTAATGAGCAGTTCTTC
clone_size: -; v_call: TRBV4-1; d_call: TRBD2; j_call: TRBJ2-5; cdr3_aa: CASSQVAGLDDQETQYF; cdr3_nt: TGCGCCAGCAGCCAAGTTGCGGGACTAGACGACCAAGAGACCCAGTACTTC
clone_size: -; v_call: TRBV5-4; d_call: TRBD1; j_call: TRBJ1-2; cdr3_aa: CASSARGNYGYTF; cdr3_nt: TGTGCCAGCAGCGCCAGGGGGAACTATGGCTACACCTTC
clone_size: -; v_call: TRBV6-2/TRBV6-3; d_call: -; j_call: TRBJ2-3; cdr3_aa: CASSWDSSTNTQYF; cdr3_nt: TGTGCCAGCAGCTGGGACTCCAGCACGAATACGCAGTATTTT
clone_size: -; v_call: TRBV7-3; d_call: -; j_call: TRBJ2-5; cdr3_aa: CASSLNGREQETQYF; cdr3_nt: TGTGCCAGCAGCCTAAACGGGCGGGAACAAGAGACCCAGTACTTC
clone_size: once; v_call: TRBV30; d_call: TRBD1; j_call: TRBJ2-4; cdr3_aa: CAWGTVNIQYF; cdr3_nt: TGTGCCTGGGGGACAGTAAACATTCAGTACTTC
clone_size: -; v_call: TRBV2; d_call: -; j_call: TRBJ1-1; cdr3_aa: CASSVGKFTEAFF; cdr3_nt: TGTGCCAGCAGTGTAGGGAAATTCACTGAAGCTTTCTTT
clone_size: -; v_call: TRBV24-1; d_call: TRBD1; j_call: TRBJ1-2; cdr3_aa: CATSGGQGDGYTF; cdr3_nt: TGTGCCACCAGTGGGGGACAGGGGGATGGCTACACCTTC
clone_size: few; v_call: TRBV3-1/TRBV3-2; d_call: -; j_call: TRBJ1-1; cdr3_aa: CASSSRQPYNTEAFF; cdr3_nt: TGTGCCAGCAGCTCCCGACAGCCGTACAACACTGAAGCTTTCTTT
clone_size: -; v_call: TRBV29-1; d_call: TRBD1; j_call: TRBJ2-1; cdr3_aa: CSVRKMGQGLLSSYNEQFF; cdr3_nt: TGCAGCGTCCGAAAGATGGGACAGGGCCTCCTAAGCTCCTACAATGAGCAGTTCTTC
clone_size: -; v_call: TRBV7-3; d_call: -; j_call: TRBJ2-7; cdr3_aa: CASSPAGSSDEQYF; cdr3_nt: TGTGCCAGCAGCCCTGCGGGGTCTAGCGACGAGCAGTACTTC
clone_size: few; v_call: TRBV28; d_call: TRBD1; j_call: TRBJ2-5; cdr3_aa: CASSPRTGSETQYF; cdr3_nt: TGTGCCAGCAGTCCCCGGACAGGTTCGGAGACCCAGTACTTC
clone_size: -; v_call: TRBV5-4; d_call: -; j_call: TRBJ2-6; cdr3_aa: CASSLVRAGSSGANVLTF; cdr3_nt: TGTGCCAGCAGCTTGGTTCGGGCAGGGAGCTCTGGGGCCAACGTCCTGACTTTC